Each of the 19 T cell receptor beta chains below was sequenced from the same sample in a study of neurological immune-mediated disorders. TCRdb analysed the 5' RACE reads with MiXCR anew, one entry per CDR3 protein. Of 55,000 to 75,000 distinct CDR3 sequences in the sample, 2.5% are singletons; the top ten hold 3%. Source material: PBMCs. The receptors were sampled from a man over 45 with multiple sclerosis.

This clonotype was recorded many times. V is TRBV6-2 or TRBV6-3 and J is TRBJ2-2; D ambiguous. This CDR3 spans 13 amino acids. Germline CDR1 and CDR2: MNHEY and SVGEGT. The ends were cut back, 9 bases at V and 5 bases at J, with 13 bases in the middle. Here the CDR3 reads CASKTDGTGELFF. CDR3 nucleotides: TGTGCCAGTAAAACAGATGGGACCGGGGAGCTGTTTTTT.

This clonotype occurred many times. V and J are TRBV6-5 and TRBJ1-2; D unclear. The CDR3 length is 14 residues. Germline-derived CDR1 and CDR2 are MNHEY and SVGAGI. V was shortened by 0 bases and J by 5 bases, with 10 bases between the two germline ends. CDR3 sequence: CASSYSIRSYGYTF. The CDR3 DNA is TGTGCCAGCAGTTACTCGATCAGGAGTTATGGCTACACCTTC.

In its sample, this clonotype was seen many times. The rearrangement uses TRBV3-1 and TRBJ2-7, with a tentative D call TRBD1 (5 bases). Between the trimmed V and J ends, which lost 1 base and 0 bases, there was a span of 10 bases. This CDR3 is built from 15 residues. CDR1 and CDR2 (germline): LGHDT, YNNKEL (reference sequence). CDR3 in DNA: TGTGCCAGCAGCCAAGGTGACAGCAGCTCCTACGAGCAGTACTTC. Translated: CASSQGDSSSYEQYF.

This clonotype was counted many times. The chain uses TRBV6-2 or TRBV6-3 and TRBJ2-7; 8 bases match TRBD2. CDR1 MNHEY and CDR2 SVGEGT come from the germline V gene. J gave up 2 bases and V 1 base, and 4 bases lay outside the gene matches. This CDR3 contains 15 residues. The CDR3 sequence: CASSYYLAGTYEQYF. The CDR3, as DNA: TGTGCCAGCAGTTACTACTTAGCGGGGACCTACGAGCAGTACTTC.

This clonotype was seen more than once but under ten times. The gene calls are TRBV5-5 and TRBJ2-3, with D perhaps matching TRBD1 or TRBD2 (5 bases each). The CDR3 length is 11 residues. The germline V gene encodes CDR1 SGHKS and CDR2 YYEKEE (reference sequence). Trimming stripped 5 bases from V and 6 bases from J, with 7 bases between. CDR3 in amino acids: CASRRGDTQYF. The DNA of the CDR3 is TGTGCCAGCAGGAGGGGTGATACGCAGTATTTT.

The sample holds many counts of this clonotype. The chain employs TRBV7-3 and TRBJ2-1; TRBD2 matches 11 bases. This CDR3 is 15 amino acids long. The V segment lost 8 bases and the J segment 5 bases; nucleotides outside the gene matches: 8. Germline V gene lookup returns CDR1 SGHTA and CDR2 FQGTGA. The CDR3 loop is CASGTRLAGHNEQFF. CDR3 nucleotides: TGTGCCAGCGGGACAAGACTAGCGGGGCACAATGAGCAGTTCTTC.

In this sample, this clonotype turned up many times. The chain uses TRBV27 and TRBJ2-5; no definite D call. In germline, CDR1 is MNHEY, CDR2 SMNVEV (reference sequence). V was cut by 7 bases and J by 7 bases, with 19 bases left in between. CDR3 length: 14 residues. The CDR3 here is CASTETRVGWTQYF. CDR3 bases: TGTGCCAGCACCGAAACAAGGGTCGGGTGGACCCAGTACTTC.

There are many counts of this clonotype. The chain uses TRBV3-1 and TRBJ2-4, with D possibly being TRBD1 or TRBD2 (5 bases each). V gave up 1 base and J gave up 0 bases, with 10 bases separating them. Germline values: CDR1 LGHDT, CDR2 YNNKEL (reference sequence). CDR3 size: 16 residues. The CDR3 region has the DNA TGTGCCAGCAGCCAAGGAGGGGTACTAGCCAAAAACATTCAGTACTTC. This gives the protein CASSQGGVLAKNIQYF.

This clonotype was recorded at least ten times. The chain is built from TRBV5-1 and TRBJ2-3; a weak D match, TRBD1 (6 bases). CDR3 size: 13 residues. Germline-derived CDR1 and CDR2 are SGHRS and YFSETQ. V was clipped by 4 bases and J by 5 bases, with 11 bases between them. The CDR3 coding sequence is TGCGCCAGCAGCGGGGGCCGGGAAGATACGCAGTATTTT. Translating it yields CASSGGREDTQYF.

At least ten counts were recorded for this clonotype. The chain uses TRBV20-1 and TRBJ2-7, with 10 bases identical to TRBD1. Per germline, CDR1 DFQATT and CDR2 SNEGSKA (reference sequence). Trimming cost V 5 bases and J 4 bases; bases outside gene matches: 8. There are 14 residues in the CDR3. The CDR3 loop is CSALRDRGWYEQYF. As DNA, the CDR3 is TGCAGTGCTCTACGGGACAGGGGATGGTACGAGCAGTACTTC.

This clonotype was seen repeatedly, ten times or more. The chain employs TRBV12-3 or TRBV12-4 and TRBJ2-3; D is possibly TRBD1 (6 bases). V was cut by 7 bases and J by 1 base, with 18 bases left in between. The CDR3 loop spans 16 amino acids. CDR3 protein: CASTTGRGFGTDTQYF. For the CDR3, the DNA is TGTGCCAGCACAACGGGTAGGGGGTTTGGCACAGATACGCAGTATTTT.

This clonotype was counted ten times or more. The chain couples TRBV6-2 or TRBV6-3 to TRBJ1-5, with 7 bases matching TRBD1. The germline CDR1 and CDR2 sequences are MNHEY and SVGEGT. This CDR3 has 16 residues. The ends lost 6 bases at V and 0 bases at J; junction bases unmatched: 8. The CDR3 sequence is CASRRPGQYSNQPQHF. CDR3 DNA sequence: TGTGCCAGCAGACGACCGGGACAGTATAGCAATCAGCCCCAGCATTTT.

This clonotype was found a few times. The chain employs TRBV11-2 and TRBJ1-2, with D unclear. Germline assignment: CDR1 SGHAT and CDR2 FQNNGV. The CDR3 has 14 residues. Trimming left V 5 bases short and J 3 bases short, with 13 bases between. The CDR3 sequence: CASSPVGQDYGYTF. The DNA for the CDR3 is TGTGCCAGCAGCCCAGTGGGCCAGGACTATGGCTACACCTTC.

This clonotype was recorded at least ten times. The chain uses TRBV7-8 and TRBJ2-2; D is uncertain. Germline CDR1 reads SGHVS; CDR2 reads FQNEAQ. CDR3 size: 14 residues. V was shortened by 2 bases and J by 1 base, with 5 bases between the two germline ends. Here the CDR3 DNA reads TGTGCCAGCAGCTTATCAGGGAACACCGGGGAGCTGTTTTTT. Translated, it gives CASSLSGNTGELFF.

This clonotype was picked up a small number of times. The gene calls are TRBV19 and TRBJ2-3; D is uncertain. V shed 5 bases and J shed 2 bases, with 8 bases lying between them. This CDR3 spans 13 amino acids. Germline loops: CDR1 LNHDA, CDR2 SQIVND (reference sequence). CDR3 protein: CASSPGATDTQYF. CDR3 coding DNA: TGTGCCAGTAGTCCCGGAGCCACAGATACGCAGTATTTT. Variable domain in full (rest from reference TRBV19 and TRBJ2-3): DGGITQSPKYLFRKEGQNVTLSCEQNLNHDAMYWYRQDPGQGLRLIYYSQIVNDFQKGDIAEGYSVSREKKESFPLTVTSAQKNPTAFYLCASSPGATDTQYFGPGTRLTVL.

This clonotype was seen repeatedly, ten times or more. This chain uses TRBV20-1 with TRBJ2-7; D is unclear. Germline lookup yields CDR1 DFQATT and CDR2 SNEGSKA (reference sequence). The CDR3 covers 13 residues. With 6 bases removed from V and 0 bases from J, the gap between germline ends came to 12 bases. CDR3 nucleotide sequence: TGCAGTGCCCGGATTAGGAGCTCCTACGAGCAGTACTTC. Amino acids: CSARIRSSYEQYF.

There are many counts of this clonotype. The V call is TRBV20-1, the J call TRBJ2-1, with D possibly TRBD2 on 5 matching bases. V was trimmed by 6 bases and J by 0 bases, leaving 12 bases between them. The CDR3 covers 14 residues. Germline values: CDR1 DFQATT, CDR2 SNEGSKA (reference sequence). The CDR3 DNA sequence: TGCAGTGCCAGGATGGGGAGCTCCTACAATGAGCAGTTCTTC. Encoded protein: CSARMGSSYNEQFF.

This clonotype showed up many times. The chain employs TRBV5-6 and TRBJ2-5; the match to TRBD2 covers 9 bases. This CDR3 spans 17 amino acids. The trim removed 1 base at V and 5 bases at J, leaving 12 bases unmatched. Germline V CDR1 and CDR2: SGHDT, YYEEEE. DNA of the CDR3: TGTGCCAGCAGCTTGAATAGCGGGGGCCCGAATCGGGAGACCCAGTACTTC. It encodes CASSLNSGGPNRETQYF.

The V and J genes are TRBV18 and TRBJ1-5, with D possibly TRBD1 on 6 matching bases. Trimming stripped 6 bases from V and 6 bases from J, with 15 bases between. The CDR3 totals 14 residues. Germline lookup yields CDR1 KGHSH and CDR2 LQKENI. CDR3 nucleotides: TGTGCCAGCTCGCCTCAGGGGACGGGTCAGCCCCAGCATTTT. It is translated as CASSPQGTGQPQHF.